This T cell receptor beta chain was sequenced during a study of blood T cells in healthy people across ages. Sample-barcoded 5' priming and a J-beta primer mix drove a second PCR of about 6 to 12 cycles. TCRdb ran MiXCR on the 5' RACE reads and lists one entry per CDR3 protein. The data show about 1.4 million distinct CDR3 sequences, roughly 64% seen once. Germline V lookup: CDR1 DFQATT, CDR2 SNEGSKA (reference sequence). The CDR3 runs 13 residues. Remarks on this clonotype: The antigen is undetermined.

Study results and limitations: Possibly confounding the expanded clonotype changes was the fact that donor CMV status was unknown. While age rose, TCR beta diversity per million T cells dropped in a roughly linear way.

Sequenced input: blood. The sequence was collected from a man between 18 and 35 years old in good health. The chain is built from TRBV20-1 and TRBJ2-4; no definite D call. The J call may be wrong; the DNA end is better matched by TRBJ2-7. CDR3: CSAEADQRYEQYF. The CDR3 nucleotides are TGCAGTGCTGAAGCAGACCAAAGGTACGAGCAGTACTTC.